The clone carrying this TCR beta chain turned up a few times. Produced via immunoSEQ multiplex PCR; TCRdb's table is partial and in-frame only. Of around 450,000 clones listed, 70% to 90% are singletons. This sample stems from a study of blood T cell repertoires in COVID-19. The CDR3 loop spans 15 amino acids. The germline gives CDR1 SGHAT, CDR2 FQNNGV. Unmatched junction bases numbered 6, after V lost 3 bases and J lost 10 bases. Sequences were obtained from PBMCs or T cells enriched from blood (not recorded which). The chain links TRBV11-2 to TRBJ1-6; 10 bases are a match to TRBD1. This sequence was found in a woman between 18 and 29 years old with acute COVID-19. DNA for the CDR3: TGTGCCAGCAGCTTGGCGGGACAGGGGTACTCACCCCTCCACTTT. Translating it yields CASSLAGQGYSPLHF.